This T cell receptor (beta chain) was obtained from a study of T cell repertoires in cytomegalovirus infection. This clonotype was picked up a small number of times. Its antigen is undetermined. Germline CDR1 reads MNHEY; CDR2 reads SMNVEV (reference sequence). V was pared by 4 bases and J by 0 bases, with 5 bases of the junction left unmatched. The CDR3 runs to 16 residues. TCRdb used MiXCR to reprocess the reads, holding one entry per CDR3 protein. The sample lists around 200,000 distinct CDR3 sequences; around 40% were seen once. The chain recombines TRBV27 with TRBJ2-1; 8 bases are a match to TRBD2. This TCR was sampled from a human donor in good health (CMV status not recorded). Some clones in this sample may be carry-over from other donors' samples. Here the sequenced sample was CD8+ T cells from cultured PBMCs, taken from culture after CMV antigen stimulation. CDR3 loop: CASSYGAGGSYNEQFF. CDR3 nucleotides: TGTGCCAGCAGTTATGGGGCGGGAGGCTCCTACAATGAGCAGTTCTTC.